This T cell receptor beta chain originates from a study of T cell repertoires in cytomegalovirus infection. TCRdb reprocessed the reads with MiXCR, giving one entry per CDR3 protein. The sample lists under 200,000 distinct CDR3 sequences; nearly 9.5% were seen once. Germline V gene lookup returns CDR1 KGHDR and CDR2 SFDVKD. Unmatched junction bases numbered 5, after V lost 7 bases and J lost 1 base. The CDR3 is 15 residues long. This clonotype was obtained from a human donor in good health (CMV status not recorded). Some clones in this sample may be carry-over from other donors' samples. The chain combines TRBV24-1 with TRBJ2-3; 9 bases agree with TRBD2. Material: PBMCs. The CDR3 nucleotides read TGTGCCACCAGGGGTAGCGGGAGTGGCACAGATACGCAGTATTTT. This translates into CATRGSGSGTDTQYF.